The 17 T cell receptor beta chains below all came from one sample that was sequenced in a study of blood T cell repertoires in COVID-19. Using immunoSEQ multiplex PCR, the repertoire was profiled, and TCRdb retains in-frame clones only, with some absent. The sample comprises around 280,000 clones, around 88% of which are singletons, and 6% rests with the top ten. The specimen sequenced was PBMCs or T cells enriched from blood (not recorded which). Receptors originate from a woman in her thirties or forties who had recovered from COVID-19.

V gene TRBV2 combines with J gene TRBJ1-5; no firm D call. V lost 2 bases and J lost 4, with 6 bases in between. The CDR3 length is 13 residues. Germline loops: CDR1 SNHLY, CDR2 FYNNEI. As DNA, the CDR3 is TGTGCCAGCAGTGAAAGAGGTAATCAGCCCCAGCATTTT. Its translation is CASSERGNQPQHF.

The V gene is TRBV15, the J gene TRBJ1-1; D is undetermined. CDR3 length: 15 amino acids. Trimming took 0 bases from V and 0 from J, leaving 8 bases between them. Germline CDR1 reads LNHNV; CDR2 reads YYDKDF (reference sequence). The DNA of the CDR3 is TGTGCCACCAGCAGAGATCCTCAGATGAACACTGAAGCTTTCTTT. It specifies CATSRDPQMNTEAFF. Supplemented by reference TRBV15 and TRBJ1-1, the full variable domain reads DAMVIQNPRYQVTQFGKPVTLSCSQTLNHNVMYWYQQKSSQAPKLLFHYYDKDFNNEADTPDNFQSRRPNTSFCFLDIRSPGLGDTAMYLCATSRDPQMNTEAFFGQGTRLTVV.

The V gene is TRBV28, the J gene TRBJ2-1, with TRBD1 identical over 8 bases. CDR1 is MDHEN, CDR2 SYDVKM, per germline. This CDR3 has 15 amino acids. The ends lost 3 bases at V and 10 bases at J; junction bases unmatched: 11. CDR3 sequence (DNA): TGTGCCAGCAGTTTGGCGCGACCTCCAGGGGGCGAGCAGTTCTTC. It translates to CASSLARPPGGEQFF. Drawing the rest from reference TRBV28 and TRBJ2-1, the complete variable domain is DVKVTQSSRYLVKRTGEKVFLECVQDMDHENMFWYRQDPGLGLRLIYFSYDVKMKEKGDIPEGYSVSREKKERFSLILESASTNQTSMYLCASSLARPPGGEQFFGPGTRLTVL.

CDR3: CASRYRQGNSNQPQHF. The CDR3 DNA reads as TGTGCCAGCAGGTACCGACAGGGGAATAGCAATCAGCCCCAGCATTTT. The chain uses TRBV2 and TRBJ1-5; TRBD1 aligns across 8 bases. Germline CDR1 SNHLY, CDR2 FYNNEI. The ends lost 6 bases at V and 0 bases at J; junction bases unmatched: 7. CDR3 length equals 16 residues.

V usage is TRBV7-2 and J usage is TRBJ2-1, with D possibly matching TRBD1 (5 bases). The germline gives CDR1 SGHTA, CDR2 FQGNSA. V lost 0 bases to trimming and J lost 6 bases, with 18 bases between them. This CDR3 comprises 17 residues. CDR3 amino acids: CASSLAGPRAAPNEQFF. The CDR3 region has the DNA TGTGCCAGCAGCTTAGCCGGTCCCAGGGCCGCACCCAATGAGCAGTTCTTC.

The chain employs TRBV24-1 and TRBJ2-7; TRBD1 agrees at 11 bases. The CDR3 runs 15 residues. Germline CDR1 is KGHDR and CDR2 is SFDVKD. V lost 3 bases and J lost 5; bases outside the gene matches: 5. This chain's CDR3 is CATSDTGQGVDEQYF. The DNA for the CDR3 is TGTGCCACCAGTGATACGGGACAGGGGGTGGACGAGCAGTACTTC.

The chain combines TRBV2 with TRBJ1-5; tentatively, D is TRBD1 (6 bases). The V and J ends lost 6 bases and 1 base respectively, with 13 bases between them. This CDR3 region has 15 residues. The germline gives CDR1 SNHLY, CDR2 FYNNEI. The CDR3 nucleotides read TGTGCCAGCAGCCGAACAGGGTTGAGCAATCAGCCCCAGCATTTT. It is translated as CASSRTGLSNQPQHF.

The chain is built from TRBV30 and TRBJ2-5; 8 bases map to TRBD2. Germline assignment: CDR1 GTSNPN and CDR2 SVGIG (reference sequence). CDR3 length: 15 residues. The junction had 11 bases not matched to a gene; V was cut back by 4 bases and J by 4 bases. The DNA of the CDR3 is TGTGCCTGGACCCGTGAAGGACTAGCAAGAGAGACCCAGTACTTC. Translation: CAWTREGLARETQYF. The full variable domain, rest sourced from reference TRBV30 and TRBJ2-5, is SQTIHQWPATLVQPVGSPLSLECTVEGTSNPNLYWYRQAAGRGLQLLFYSVGIGQISSEVPQNLSASRPQDRQFILSSKKLLLSDSGFYLCAWTREGLARETQYFGPGTRLLVL.

The chain uses TRBV5-1 and TRBJ2-1; 14 positions match TRBD2. Unmatched junction bases numbered 10, after V lost 4 bases and J lost 10 bases. The CDR3 runs to 16 residues. Germline CDR1 reads SGHRS; CDR2 reads YFSETQ. The CDR3 nucleotides read TGCGCCAGCAGCCCCACTCCGGGACTAGCGGGAGACGAGCAGTTCTTC. Its protein product is CASSPTPGLAGDEQFF.

V usage is TRBV18 and J usage is TRBJ2-2; D unresolved. V was pared by 3 bases and J by 0 bases, with 8 bases between. The CDR3 length is 15 residues. CDR1 is KGHSH, CDR2 LQKENI, per germline. The DNA of the CDR3 is TGTGCCAGCTCACCGGTAGTCTCGAACACCGGGGAGCTGTTTTTT. Translation gives CASSPVVSNTGELFF.

In regard to this clone: A single base separates this from a much larger clone, so it may be a read error. The chain uses TRBV5-1 and TRBJ2-3; the match to TRBD1 covers 9 bases. With V trimmed by 0 bases and J by 2 bases, 1 base remained unmatched. Looked up from germline, CDR1 is SGHRS and CDR2 is YFSETQ. The CDR3 has 15 amino acids. CDR3 coding DNA: TGCGCCAGCAGCTTGGACAGGGGGCCCACAGATACGCAGTATTTT. As protein: CASSLDRGPTDTQYF.

The chain combines TRBV4-3 with TRBJ2-1; 7 nucleotides agree with TRBD1. V lost 1 base to trimming and J lost 2 bases; unmatched junction nucleotides: 8. The CDR3 loop spans 17 amino acids. Germline CDR1 reads LGHNA; CDR2 reads YSLEER. For the CDR3, the DNA is TGCGCCAGCAGCCAAGGGGGTGTCCAGGGGGCCTACAATGAGCAGTTCTTC. Residues: CASSQGGVQGAYNEQFF.

The gene calls are TRBV20-1 and TRBJ2-7; 9 positions agree with TRBD2. Per germline, CDR1 DFQATT and CDR2 SNEGSKA (reference sequence). The CDR3 covers 15 residues. Trimming took 3 bases from V and 2 from J; bases not matched to a gene: 8. Here the CDR3 reads CSASGREGPTYEQYF. The CDR3 coding sequence is TGCAGTGCTAGTGGGCGGGAGGGCCCCACCTACGAGCAGTACTTC.

The rearrangement uses TRBV7-8 and TRBJ2-7; D not resolved. In germline, CDR1 is SGHVS, CDR2 FQNEAQ. The CDR3 length is 15 residues. V gave up 0 bases and J gave up 1 base, with 10 bases separating them. The CDR3 nucleotides read TGTGCCAGCAGCTTAGCGCTAGGCGGATCCTACGAGCAGTACTTC. This codes for CASSLALGGSYEQYF.

This chain uses TRBV7-2 with TRBJ2-7; 7 bases line up with TRBD2. V trimming: 1 base; J trimming: 3 bases; junction bases outside the gene matches: 15. CDR3 length equals 18 residues. Germline values: CDR1 SGHTA, CDR2 FQGNSA. The CDR3 protein is CASSLDPRVGRGFYEQYF. CDR3 nucleotides: TGTGCCAGCAGCTTAGATCCCCGCGTTGGGAGGGGATTCTACGAGCAGTACTTC.

The chain combines TRBV28 with TRBJ1-5; D is possibly TRBD1 (5 bases). Germline CDR1 reads MDHEN; CDR2 reads SYDVKM. Between the trimmed V and J ends, which lost 6 bases and 2 bases, there was a span of 20 bases. There are 17 residues in the CDR3. CDR3 DNA sequence: TGTGCCAGCAGCACAGGATCAGGGATAGTTGGCAATCAGCCCCAGCATTTT. Translation gives CASSTGSGIVGNQPQHF.

The CDR3 DNA follows: TGTGCCAGCAGTTACTACAGGGGCTCCTACGAGCAGTACTTC. Encoded protein: CASSYYRGSYEQYF. This chain links TRBV6-5 with TRBJ2-7; TRBD1 matches 7 bases. V shed 1 base, J shed 0 bases, and the junction held 0 bases outside the gene matches. The CDR3 runs 14 residues. CDR1 is MNHEY and CDR2 is SVGAGI in the germline V gene.